The 31 T cell receptor beta chains below all came from one sample that was sequenced in a study of blood T cell repertoires in COVID-19. Repertoires were generated with immunoSEQ multiplex PCR, while TCRdb's copy carries only in-frame clones and drops some. The table records about 480,000 clones, nearly 90% of them present only once. Sequencing was done on a sample of peripheral blood. All receptors come from a young man with COVID-19, enrolled during active disease.

The V and J genes are TRBV24-1 and TRBJ1-1, with 8 bases identical to TRBD1. The CDR3 runs to 17 residues. Germline V gives CDR1 KGHDR, CDR2 SFDVKD. The junction had 13 bases not matched to a gene; V was cut back by 2 bases and J by 6 bases. This CDR3 is CATSDWRGCAGGPEAFF. The CDR3 nucleotides read TGTGCCACCAGTGATTGGAGGGGGTGCGCAGGGGGCCCTGAAGCTTTCTTT.

The V call is TRBV3-1 (or the pseudogene TRBV3-2), the J call TRBJ2-2; D remains unclear. The length of the CDR3 is 12 residues. Germline CDR1 and CDR2: LGHDT and YNNKEL (reference sequence). Between the trimmed V and J ends, which lost 3 bases and 6 bases, there was a span of 5 bases. CDR3 sequence (DNA): TGTGCCAGCAGCCACTTCCCCGGGGAGCTGTTTTTT. This encodes CASSHFPGELFF.

The chain employs TRBV5-1 and TRBJ1-1; TRBD1 matches 8 bases. The V gene end was trimmed by 4 bases and the J gene end by 6 bases; junction bases not matched to a gene: 5. Germline V lookup: CDR1 SGHRS, CDR2 YFSETQ. CDR3 length: 13 residues. The CDR3 region has the DNA TGCGCCAGCAGCCCGACAGGGGTGGCTGAAGCTTTCTTT. Protein: CASSPTGVAEAFF.

On this clone itself: The sample contains more than one DNA sequence encoding this CDR3. The chain joins TRBV6-5 to TRBJ1-1; 7 bases match TRBD1. Germline V CDR1 and CDR2: MNHEY, SVGAGI. The V and J ends lost 6 bases and 1 base, in that order; junction bases with no gene match: 2. The length of the CDR3 is 13 residues. The CDR3 spells CASRRQGNTEAFF. The DNA of the CDR3 is TGTGCCAGCAGGCGACAGGGGAACACTGAAGCTTTCTTT.

The rearrangement uses TRBV5-1 and TRBJ2-3; 12 bases fit TRBD2. Germline-derived CDR1 and CDR2 are SGHRS and YFSETQ. The V gene end was trimmed by 3 bases and the J gene end by 6 bases; junction bases not matched to a gene: 8. The CDR3 is made up of 16 amino acids. The CDR3 reads CASSYTSGGSQDTQYF. In nucleotides, the CDR3 is TGCGCCAGCAGCTATACTAGCGGGGGGTCCCAGGATACGCAGTATTTT.

The V call is TRBV25-1, the J call TRBJ2-7; a weak D match, TRBD2 (6 bases). Germline V lookup: CDR1 MGHDK, CDR2 SYGVNS. CDR3 length equals 14 residues. Trimming shortened V by 4 bases and J by 2 bases, and 12 bases separated the two germline ends. As DNA, the CDR3 is TGTGCCAGCAGTGTCGGGACGGGGGCCTACGAGCAGTACTTC. Protein: CASSVGTGAYEQYF.

CDR3 region: CASSDPGRGPELFF. The DNA for the CDR3 is TGCGCCAGCAGTGACCCCGGAAGGGGCCCGGAGCTGTTTTTT. The rearrangement uses TRBV10-1 and TRBJ2-2; D may be TRBD1 (5 bases). Germline loops: CDR1 WNHNN, CDR2 SYGVQD (reference sequence). The CDR3 has 14 amino acids. Trimming removed 3 bases at V and 10 bases at J, with 15 bases between.

Only one count was recorded for this clone. The chain combines TRBV11-2 with TRBJ2-7, with D tentatively TRBD2 (6 bases). Germline CDR1 and CDR2: SGHAT and FQNNGV. CDR3 size: 13 residues. V was shortened by 4 bases and J by 3 bases, with 10 bases between the two germline ends. The CDR3 sequence is CASSSGLIYEQYF. The CDR3 region has the DNA TGTGCCAGCAGCTCGGGACTCATCTACGAGCAGTACTTC.

The chain combines TRBV6-5 with TRBJ1-2; D perhaps matches TRBD1 (6 bases). V was pared by 5 bases and J by 8 bases, with 9 bases between. There are 11 residues in the CDR3. Germline V gives CDR1 MNHEY, CDR2 SVGAGI. The CDR3 coding sequence is TGTGCCAGCAGTACAGGGCGCGGCTACACCTTC. Translating it yields CASSTGRGYTF.

The chain is built from TRBV5-6 and TRBJ2-1; 7 nucleotides line up with TRBD2. Germline lookup yields CDR1 SGHDT and CDR2 YYEEEE. V dropped 0 bases and J dropped 5; count of bases not matched to a gene: 8. The CDR3 contains 16 residues. Here the CDR3 DNA reads TGTGCCAGCAGCTTGGATGGCGGGAGTCGGGACAATGAGCAGTTCTTC. Encoded protein: CASSLDGGSRDNEQFF.

The CDR3 DNA is TGTGCCAGCAGTGAAAGTGGGTTGGCGGTAGGCTGGTACGAGCAGTACTTC. This sequence encodes CASSESGLAVGWYEQYF. V gene TRBV6-1 combines with J gene TRBJ2-7; D is uncertain. This CDR3 comprises 17 residues. Germline CDR1 MNHNS, CDR2 SASEGT. Trimming pared 2 bases from V and 4 bases from J, leaving 21 bases between.

This rearrangement joins TRBV6-5 to TRBJ2-7; TRBD1 aligns across 8 bases. V lost 5 bases, J lost 2 bases, and 8 bases stayed unmatched. The CDR3 has 15 amino acids. Germline CDR1 and CDR2: MNHEY and SVGAGI. CDR3 region: CASSRDRGHTYEQYF. DNA for the CDR3: TGTGCCAGCAGTCGCGACAGGGGTCACACCTACGAGCAGTACTTC.

The chain recombines TRBV2 with TRBJ1-1, with D hard to call. Germline loops: CDR1 SNHLY, CDR2 FYNNEI. The V end lost 4 bases, the J end lost 4 bases, and 13 bases lay between the germline ends. The CDR3 covers 14 residues. For the CDR3, the DNA is TGTGCCAGCAGTGCTGGAAGGGAGGTCACTGAAGCTTTCTTT. This encodes CASSAGREVTEAFF.

V usage is TRBV12-3 or TRBV12-4 and J usage is TRBJ1-1; tentative D call: TRBD1 (5 bases). Deletions cut 5 bases from V and 7 bases from J, with 11 bases between. The CDR3 runs 12 residues. The CDR3 nucleotides are TGTGCCAGCAGTCCCTGGGGCGATGAAGCTTTCTTT. Residues: CASSPWGDEAFF.

This clone was counted a single time. The rearrangement links TRBV14 to TRBJ1-6, with unresolved D. The germline V gene encodes CDR1 SGHDN and CDR2 FVKESK. This CDR3 is 18 amino acids long. Between the trimmed V and J ends, which lost 1 base and 8 bases, there was a span of 21 bases. The CDR3 DNA is TGTGCCAGCAGCCAAGTACCCCGGGTTCATATGCCAGATTCACCCCTCCACTTT. Translating gives CASSQVPRVHMPDSPLHF.

The V call is TRBV4-1, the J call TRBJ1-2; D not resolved. V was pared by 1 base and J by 5 bases, with 14 bases between. The CDR3 sequence is 15 residues long. Germline V gene sequence: CDR1 MGHRA, CDR2 YSYEKL. CDR3 in amino acids: CASSQGGGPSYGYTF. For the CDR3, the DNA is TGCGCCAGCAGCCAAGGTGGAGGCCCCTCATATGGCTACACCTTC.

This clone was detected only a few times. The chain uses TRBV19 and TRBJ1-2; D not certain. Germline loops: CDR1 LNHDA, CDR2 SQIVND (reference sequence). This CDR3 contains 13 residues. Trimming shortened V by 7 bases and J by 6 bases, and 15 bases separated the two germline ends. The CDR3 DNA reads as TGTGCCAGTAAAAACGAGTGGGCAAATGGCTACACCTTC. It encodes CASKNEWANGYTF.

This chain uses TRBV2 with TRBJ2-7, with 8 positions matching TRBD2. The CDR3 totals 14 residues. Per the germline V gene, CDR1 is SNHLY and CDR2 is FYNNEI. The V gene end was trimmed by 4 bases and the J gene end by 5 bases; junction bases not matched to a gene: 7. In DNA form, the CDR3 reads TGTGCCAGCAGTGTCGAGCGGGAGAACAACGAGCAGTACTTC. Amino acids: CASSVERENNEQYF.

The chain recombines TRBV5-4 with TRBJ2-5, with 11 bases aligning to TRBD2. The CDR3 spans 16 residues. Trimming at V came to 2 bases and at J to 1 base, leaving 4 bases not matched to a gene. Germline CDR1 reads SGHNT; CDR2 reads YYREEE (reference sequence). Here the CDR3 reads CASSFPSGGPQETQYF. DNA for the CDR3: TGTGCCAGCAGCTTTCCTAGCGGGGGGCCCCAAGAGACCCAGTACTTC.

The J gene is TRBJ2-7, the V gene TRBV5-4, with D possibly TRBD2 on 5 matching bases. Germline V CDR1 and CDR2: SGHNT, YYREEE (reference sequence). The V end was cut by 0 bases, the J end by 2 bases, with 9 bases between. The CDR3 is made up of 14 amino acids. This CDR3 reads CASSLAGGTYEQYF. DNA for the CDR3: TGTGCCAGCAGCTTGGCCGGAGGTACCTACGAGCAGTACTTC.

The table lists this clone with a count of one. The same CDR3 is also encoded by other DNA sequences in this sample. V usage is TRBV5-1 and J usage is TRBJ1-1; no reliable D call. The V gene's germline CDR1 is SGHRS and CDR2 YFSETQ. This CDR3 comprises 12 residues. V lost 4 bases and J lost 1, with 5 bases in between. CDR3 amino acids: CASSPGNTEAFF. As DNA, the CDR3 is TGCGCCAGCAGCCCGGGGAACACTGAAGCTTTCTTT. The full variable domain, rest sourced from reference TRBV5-1 and TRBJ1-1, is KAGVTQTPRYLIKTRGQQVTLSCSPISGHRSVSWYQQTPGQGLQFLFEYFSETQRNKGNFPGRFSGRQFSNSRSEMNVSTLELGDSALYLCASSPGNTEAFFGQGTRLTVV.

Note on this clone: The same CDR3 can be traced to other DNA sequences in this sample. This chain joins TRBV3-1 (or the pseudogene TRBV3-2) and TRBJ2-5; 7 bases match TRBD1. The CDR3 is 14 amino acids. Trimming removed 4 bases from V and 1 base from J; junction bases left unmatched: 3. Germline CDR1 is LGHDT and CDR2 is YNNKEL (reference sequence). The CDR3 DNA sequence: TGTGCCAGCAGCCCATACAGGGGCCAAGAGACCCAGTACTTC. It specifies CASSPYRGQETQYF.

A word on this clone: This sequence may be a read error, since a much larger clone differs from it by one base. The sample contains more than one DNA sequence encoding this CDR3. The chain carries TRBV13 and TRBJ2-7; D is ambiguous. The V and J ends lost 5 bases and 2 bases respectively, with 4 bases between them. CDR1 and CDR2 from the germline V gene are PRHDT and FYEKMQ (reference sequence). The CDR3 contains 11 residues. Written as DNA, the CDR3 is TGTGCCAGCAGCCCAACCTACGAGCAGTACTTC. The encoded protein is CASSPTYEQYF.

The chain joins TRBV19 to TRBJ2-7; TRBD2 matches 7 bases. The CDR3 spans 14 residues. V lost 7 bases to trimming and J lost 0 bases; unmatched junction nucleotides: 6. CDR1 is LNHDA and CDR2 is SQIVND in the germline V gene (reference sequence). CDR3 nucleotide sequence: TGTGCCAGTAAACCTAGCGGTACCTCCTACGAGCAGTACTTC. This gives the protein CASKPSGTSYEQYF.

The chain employs TRBV5-8 and TRBJ2-6; possible D gene TRBD2, 7 bases. Trimming removed 2 bases from V and 4 bases from J, with 13 bases in between. CDR1 is SGHTS and CDR2 is YDEGEE in the germline V gene. The CDR3 runs 16 residues. CDR3 in amino acids: CASSFSGGGGANVLTF. The CDR3 DNA follows: TGTGCCAGCAGCTTTTCGGGGGGCGGAGGGGCCAACGTCCTGACTTTC.

The chain couples TRBV7-9 to TRBJ1-3; no reliable D call. The CDR3 covers 13 residues. Trimming removed 5 bases from V and 4 bases from J, with 9 bases in between. The germline CDR1 and CDR2 sequences are SEHNR and FQNEAQ (reference sequence). CDR3 loop: CASSPLQGNTIYF. CDR3 in DNA: TGTGCCAGCAGCCCTCTACAGGGAAACACCATATATTTT. Full variable domain (rest looked up from reference TRBV7-9 and TRBJ1-3): DTGVSQNPRHKITKRGQNVTFRCDPISEHNRLYWYRQTLGQGPEFLTYFQNEAQLEKSRLLSDRFSAERPKGSFSTLEIQRTEQGDSAMYLCASSPLQGNTIYFGEGSWLTVV.

The rearrangement links TRBV6-5 to TRBJ2-5; possible D gene TRBD1, 5 bases. CDR1 and CDR2 (germline): MNHEY, SVGAGI. The V end lost 3 bases, the J end lost 2 bases, and 13 bases lay between the germline ends. The CDR3 extends over 15 amino acids. CDR3 sequence (DNA): TGTGCCAGCAGTTATGTTAGGGGCGAACAAGAGACCCAGTACTTC. Translated: CASSYVRGEQETQYF.

The chain is built from TRBV19 and TRBJ1-5; 9 bases line up with TRBD1. Per the germline V gene, CDR1 is LNHDA and CDR2 is SQIVND (reference sequence). The CDR3 length is 15 residues. V lost 5 bases to trimming and J lost 6 bases; unmatched junction nucleotides: 8. Here the CDR3 reads CASSFGQGTGQPQHF. DNA for the CDR3: TGTGCCAGTAGTTTCGGACAGGGGACGGGTCAGCCCCAGCATTTT. Full variable domain (outside the CDR3, taken from reference TRBV19 and TRBJ1-5): DGGITQSPKYLFRKEGQNVTLSCEQNLNHDAMYWYRQDPGQGLRLIYYSQIVNDFQKGDIAEGYSVSREKKESFPLTVTSAQKNPTAFYLCASSFGQGTGQPQHFGDGTRLSIL.

The chain recombines TRBV4-1 with TRBJ1-4; D might be TRBD1 (5 bases). Trimming left V 0 bases short and J 2 bases short, with 10 bases between. There are 16 residues in the CDR3. CDR1 MGHRA and CDR2 YSYEKL come from the germline V gene. CDR3 bases: TGCGCCAGCAGCCAAGATTTTGGGGGGACTAATGAAAAACTGTTTTTT. Its protein is CASSQDFGGTNEKLFF.

The chain employs TRBV5-1 and TRBJ1-6; TRBD1 matches at 9 bases. CDR1 is SGHRS and CDR2 is YFSETQ in the germline V gene. With V trimmed by 5 bases and J by 10 bases, 7 bases remained unmatched. This CDR3 is 14 amino acids long. Here the CDR3 DNA reads TGCGCCAGCAGTCTGGACAGGGGTCAATCACCCCTCCACTTT. Translation gives CASSLDRGQSPLHF.

CDR3 in DNA: TGCGCCAGCAGCCTCGGGACAACGACTAGCAATCAGCCCCAGCATTTT. Translated, it gives CASSLGTTTSNQPQHF. V and J are TRBV5-1 and TRBJ1-5; tentative D call: TRBD1 (6 bases). V lost 4 bases to trimming and J lost 0 bases, with 14 bases between them. The CDR3 has 16 amino acids. In germline, CDR1 is SGHRS, CDR2 YFSETQ.